This T cell receptor (beta chain) was captured in a study of shared clonotypes between healthy human individuals. It was 200 ng DNA, about 30,000 T cell genomes, that sorted-subset replicate PCRs used. Data came from immunoSEQ multiplex PCR; TCRdb stores just in-frame clones and leaves some out. The sample comprises fewer than 1.6 million clones, 98% to 99% of which are singletons, and about 0.4% rests with the top ten. CDR3 size: 20 residues. V gave up 0 bases and J gave up 4 bases; unmatched junction bases: 14. CDR1 SNHLY and CDR2 FYNNEI come from the germline V gene. The rearrangement joins TRBV2 to TRBJ2-1, with 11 bases that match TRBD1. The clonotype originates from a young man in good health. What was sequenced was naive CD4+ T cells sorted from blood. This sample's subset: CD45RA+ positively selected. CDR3 protein: CASSEALGLLRDRGYNEQFF. The CDR3 nucleotides are TGTGCCAGCAGTGAAGCGCTCGGCTTACTCCGGGACAGGGGGTACAATGAGCAGTTCTTC.